This T cell receptor (beta chain) emerged from a study of blood T cells in healthy people across ages. With a J-beta primer mix and a sample-barcoded 5' primer, a second PCR ran about 6 to 11 cycles. Through a template-switch adaptor with 12 random nucleotides, each cDNA molecule received a tag. TCRdb reanalysed the 5' RACE reads using MiXCR and keeps one entry per CDR3 protein. The data show hundreds of thousands of distinct CDR3 sequences, under 35% seen once. Whenever a sample was processed, at least 7 million PBMCs were isolated. Study-wide findings and caveats: Naive T cell percentage strongly correlated with TCR beta diversity. Relative to aged donors, long-lived donors carried more naive CD4+ cells and displayed higher diversity.

Note on this clonotype: The antigen is undetermined.

Trimming at V came to 6 bases and at J to 7 bases, leaving 11 bases not matched to a gene. Germline CDR1 reads SGHTA; CDR2 reads FQGNSA. The CDR3 contains 15 residues. The sample consisted of blood. This receptor was obtained from an elderly woman in good health. The V and J genes are TRBV7-2 and TRBJ2-2; 7 bases agree with TRBD1. The CDR3 region is CASSPQGTVIGELFF. CDR3 in DNA: TGTGCCAGCAGTCCACAGGGGACGGTTATCGGGGAGCTGTTTTTT.